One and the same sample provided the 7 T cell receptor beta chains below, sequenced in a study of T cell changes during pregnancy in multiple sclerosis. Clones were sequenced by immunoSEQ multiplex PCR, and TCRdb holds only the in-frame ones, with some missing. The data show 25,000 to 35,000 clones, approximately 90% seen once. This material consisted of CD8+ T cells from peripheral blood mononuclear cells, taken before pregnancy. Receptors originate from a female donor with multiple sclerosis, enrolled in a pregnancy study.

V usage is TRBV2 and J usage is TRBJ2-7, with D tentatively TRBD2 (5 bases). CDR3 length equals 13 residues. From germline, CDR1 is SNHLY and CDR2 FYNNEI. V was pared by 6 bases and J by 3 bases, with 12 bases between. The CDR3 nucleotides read TGTGCCAGCAGGAGGGTAGGGTACTACGAGCAGTACTTC. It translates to CASRRVGYYEQYF.

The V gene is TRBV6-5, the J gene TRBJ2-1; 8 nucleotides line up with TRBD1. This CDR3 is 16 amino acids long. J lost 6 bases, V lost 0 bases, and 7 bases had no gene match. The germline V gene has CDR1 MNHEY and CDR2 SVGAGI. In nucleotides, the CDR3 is TGTGCCAGCAGTTACTCCGGGCAGGGGGCTTCCAATGAGCAGTTCTTC. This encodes CASSYSGQGASNEQFF.

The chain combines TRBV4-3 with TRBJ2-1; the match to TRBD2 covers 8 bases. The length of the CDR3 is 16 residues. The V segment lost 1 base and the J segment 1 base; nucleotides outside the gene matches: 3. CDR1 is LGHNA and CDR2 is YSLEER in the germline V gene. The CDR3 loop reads CASSQASGGSYNEQFF. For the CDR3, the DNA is TGCGCCAGCAGCCAAGCCAGCGGGGGTTCCTACAATGAGCAGTTCTTC.

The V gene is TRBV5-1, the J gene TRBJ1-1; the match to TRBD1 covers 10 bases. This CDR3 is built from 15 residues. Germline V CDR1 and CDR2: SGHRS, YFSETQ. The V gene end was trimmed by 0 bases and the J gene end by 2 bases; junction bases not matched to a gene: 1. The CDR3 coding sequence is TGCGCCAGCAGCTTGGGACAGGGGGCAAACACTGAAGCTTTCTTT. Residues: CASSLGQGANTEAFF.

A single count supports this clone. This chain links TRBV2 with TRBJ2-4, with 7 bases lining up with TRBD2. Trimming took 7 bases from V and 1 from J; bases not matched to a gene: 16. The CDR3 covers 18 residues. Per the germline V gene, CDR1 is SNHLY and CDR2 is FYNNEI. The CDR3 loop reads CASIGEGLVPSAKNIQYF. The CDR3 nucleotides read TGTGCCAGCATCGGAGAAGGACTAGTCCCCTCGGCCAAAAACATTCAGTACTTC. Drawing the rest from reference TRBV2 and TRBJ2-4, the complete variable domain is EPEVTQTPSHQVTQMGQEVILRCVPISNHLYFYWYRQILGQKVEFLVSFYNNEISEKSEIFDDQFSVERPDGSNFTLKIRSTKLEDSAMYFCASIGEGLVPSAKNIQYFGAGTRLSVL.

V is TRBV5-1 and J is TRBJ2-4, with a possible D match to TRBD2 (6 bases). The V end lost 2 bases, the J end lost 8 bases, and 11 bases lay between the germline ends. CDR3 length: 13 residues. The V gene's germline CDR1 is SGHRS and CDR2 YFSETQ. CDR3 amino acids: CASSFFGEDIQYF. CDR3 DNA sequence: TGCGCCAGCAGCTTTTTTGGGGAGGACATTCAGTACTTC. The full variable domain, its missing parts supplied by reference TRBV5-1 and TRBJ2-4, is KAGVTQTPRYLIKTRGQQVTLSCSPISGHRSVSWYQQTPGQGLQFLFEYFSETQRNKGNFPGRFSGRQFSNSRSEMNVSTLELGDSALYLCASSFFGEDIQYFGAGTRLSVL.

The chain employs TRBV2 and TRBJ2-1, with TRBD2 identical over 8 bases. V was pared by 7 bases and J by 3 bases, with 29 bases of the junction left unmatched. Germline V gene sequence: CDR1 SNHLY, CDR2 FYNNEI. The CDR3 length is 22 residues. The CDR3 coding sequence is TGTGCCAGCACCGCCGCTGGGACAAGCGGGAGAGGGGTTATGCTGATCTACAATGAGCAGTTCTTC. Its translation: CASTAAGTSGRGVMLIYNEQFF. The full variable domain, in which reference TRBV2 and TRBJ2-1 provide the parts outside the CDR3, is EPEVTQTPSHQVTQMGQEVILRCVPISNHLYFYWYRQILGQKVEFLVSFYNNEISEKSEIFDDQFSVERPDGSNFTLKIRSTKLEDSAMYFCASTAAGTSGRGVMLIYNEQFFGPGTRLTVL.